A single sample gave rise to the 30 T cell receptor beta chains below, sequenced in a study of T cell changes during pregnancy in multiple sclerosis. Method: immunoSEQ multiplex PCR; TCRdb's copy keeps in-frame clones and lacks some. The sample includes over 35,000 clones, roughly 92% of them seen just once. The sequencing input was peripheral blood. The source of these receptors is a female donor with multiple sclerosis, enrolled in a pregnancy study.

This clone is a singleton in its sample. The chain links TRBV27 to TRBJ2-7; 7 nucleotides line up with TRBD2. The J segment lost 0 bases and the V segment lost 4 bases, leaving 12 bases of the junction unmatched. Germline-derived CDR1 and CDR2 are MNHEY and SMNVEV (reference sequence). CDR3 length: 17 residues. This chain's CDR3 is CASSSLPSGKNSYEQYF. DNA for the CDR3: TGTGCCAGCAGTTCCCTTCCGAGCGGGAAGAACTCCTACGAGCAGTACTTC.

This chain joins TRBV28 and TRBJ2-1, with 7 bases identical to TRBD2. V lost 5 bases and J lost 4; bases outside the gene matches: 5. CDR3 length: 14 amino acids. The germline V gene encodes CDR1 MDHEN and CDR2 SYDVKM. The CDR3 DNA reads TGTGCCAGCAGTAGACTAGCAGGGTACAATGAGCAGTTCTTC. This gives the protein CASSRLAGYNEQFF.

The chain is built from TRBV18 and TRBJ2-7; D remains ambiguous. Germline V gene sequence: CDR1 KGHSH, CDR2 LQKENI. The CDR3 covers 14 residues. V was cut by 0 bases and J by 1 base, with 7 bases left in between. The CDR3 nucleotides read TGTGCCAGCTCACCACCCGCTAGATCCTACGAGCAGTACTTC. Translation gives CASSPPARSYEQYF.

J is TRBJ2-2 and V is TRBV2; D possibly corresponds to TRBD2 (6 bases). Germline V gene sequence: CDR1 SNHLY, CDR2 FYNNEI. This CDR3 comprises 16 residues. Deletions cut 8 bases from V and 0 bases from J, with 16 bases between. The CDR3 protein is CASRKLSGSNTGELFF. The CDR3 DNA reads TGTGCCAGCCGAAAACTCAGCGGGTCGAACACCGGGGAGCTGTTTTTT.

The chain is built from TRBV5-1 and TRBJ2-2, with 8 bases fitting TRBD2. The junction had 6 bases not matched to a gene; V was cut back by 0 bases and J by 8 bases. The CDR3 length is 15 residues. Germline V gene data show CDR1 as SGHRS and CDR2 as YFSETQ. CDR3 loop: CASSLGAGASGELFF. The CDR3 bases are TGCGCCAGCAGCTTGGGAGCGGGAGCGTCTGGGGAGCTGTTTTTT.

The rearrangement links TRBV28 to TRBJ1-3; possibly TRBD1 for D (6 bases). Looked up from germline, CDR1 is MDHEN and CDR2 is SYDVKM. There are 14 residues in the CDR3. Trimming shortened V by 7 bases and J by 0 bases, and 10 bases separated the two germline ends. CDR3 sequence (DNA): TGTGCCAGCAAACAGGGCAGCTCTGGAAACACCATATATTTT. It translates to CASKQGSSGNTIYF.

The chain combines TRBV6-5 with TRBJ2-2; no clear D. The V gene's germline CDR1 is MNHEY and CDR2 SVGAGI. The CDR3 runs to 13 residues. The V and J ends lost 5 bases and 3 bases respectively, with 7 bases between them. CDR3 in DNA: TGTGCCAGCAGTCTTGAATACACCGGGGAGCTGTTTTTT. Protein sequence: CASSLEYTGELFF.

The chain links TRBV11-1 to TRBJ2-6; D gene uncertain. The CDR3 length is 14 residues. Per the germline V gene, CDR1 is SGHAT and CDR2 is FQDESV (reference sequence). The V end lost 1 base, the J end lost 5 bases, and 6 bases lay between the germline ends. CDR3 amino acids: CASSLGSWANVLTF. The CDR3 DNA sequence: TGTGCCAGCAGCTTAGGGAGCTGGGCCAACGTCCTGACTTTC.

The chain joins TRBV11-2 to TRBJ2-7; D may be TRBD2 (6 bases). Germline assignment: CDR1 SGHAT and CDR2 FQNNGV. There are 15 residues in the CDR3. V dropped 1 base and J dropped 3 bases, with 13 bases sitting between them. The CDR3 region has the DNA TGTGCCAGCAGCTTAGTTGGCGGGGAGCTCTACGAGCAGTACTTC. It codes for CASSLVGGELYEQYF. Using reference TRBV11-2 and TRBJ2-7 for the parts outside the CDR3, the full variable domain is EAGVAQSPRYKIIEKRQSVAFWCNPISGHATLYWYQQILGQGPKLLIQFQNNGVVDDSQLPKDRFSAERLKGVDSTLKIQPAKLEDSAVYLCASSLVGGELYEQYFGPGTRLTVT.

The chain uses TRBV5-1 and TRBJ1-2; D perhaps matches TRBD1 (5 bases). The CDR3 runs to 15 residues. CDR1 and CDR2 (germline): SGHRS, YFSETQ. Trimming took off 8 bases at V and 5 bases at J, with 22 bases between the two ends. CDR3 sequence (DNA): TGCGCCAGTAGGAATACCGGAGGGGATAGGTATGGCTACACCTTC. Its translation is CASRNTGGDRYGYTF. Drawing the rest from reference TRBV5-1 and TRBJ1-2, the complete variable domain is KAGVTQTPRYLIKTRGQQVTLSCSPISGHRSVSWYQQTPGQGLQFLFEYFSETQRNKGNFPGRFSGRQFSNSRSEMNVSTLELGDSALYLCASRNTGGDRYGYTFGSGTRLTVV.

The J gene is TRBJ1-2, the V gene TRBV29-1; unclear D gene. CDR3 length: 15 residues. CDR1 is SQVTM and CDR2 is ANQGSEA in the germline V gene. V was pared by 1 base and J by 4 bases, with 16 bases between. DNA of the CDR3: TGCAGCGTTGAAGGGGGATTTCTCGCGGGCTATGGCTACACCTTC. Amino acids: CSVEGGFLAGYGYTF. Complete variable domain (other parts from reference TRBV29-1 and TRBJ1-2): SAVISQKPSRDICQRGTSLTIQCQVDSQVTMMFWYRQQPGQSLTLIATANQGSEATYESGFVIDKFPISRPNLTFSTLTVSNMSPEDSSIYLCSVEGGFLAGYGYTFGSGTRLTVV.

V usage is TRBV5-6 and J usage is TRBJ2-1; tentative D call: TRBD2 (5 bases). V lost 0 bases, J lost 10 bases, and 8 bases lay in between. The CDR3 consists of 12 residues. In germline, CDR1 is SGHDT, CDR2 YYEEEE. CDR3 nucleotides: TGTGCCAGCAGCTTGGCGAGGGAGGAGCAGTTCTTC. Translation gives CASSLAREEQFF. Full variable domain (missing parts from reference TRBV5-6 and TRBJ2-1): DAGVTQSPTHLIKTRGQQVTLRCSPKSGHDTVSWYQQALGQGPQFIFQYYEEEERQRGNFPDRFSGHQFPNYSSELNVNALLLGDSALYLCASSLAREEQFFGPGTRLTVL.

The rearrangement links TRBV6-5 to TRBJ2-5; D ambiguous. V lost 4 bases and J 4 bases, leaving 13 bases between the germline ends. Per the germline V gene, CDR1 is MNHEY and CDR2 is SVGAGI. The CDR3 totals 14 residues. The CDR3 coding sequence is TGTGCCAGCAGTTGGGTGAGCCCTCCAGAGACCCAGTACTTC. Its translation: CASSWVSPPETQYF.

This clone was seen just once. The CDR3 DNA reads as TGCGCCAGCAGCCTATCACGGATGGGACTAACGAACACCGGGGAGCTGTTTTTT. Amino acids: CASSLSRMGLTNTGELFF. The rearrangement joins TRBV5-1 to TRBJ2-2, with 7 bases lining up with TRBD2. The V and J ends lost 4 bases and 0 bases, in that order; junction bases with no gene match: 12. This CDR3 is 18 amino acids long. CDR1 and CDR2 from the germline V gene are SGHRS and YFSETQ.

The chain carries TRBV13 and TRBJ1-4; no firm D call. CDR1 is PRHDT, CDR2 FYEKMQ, per germline (reference sequence). The CDR3 loop spans 15 amino acids. V dropped 0 bases and J dropped 6 bases, with 11 bases sitting between them. The CDR3 DNA reads as TGTGCCAGCAGCTTAGGCCGTGGGGTTTATGAAAAACTGTTTTTT. This sequence encodes CASSLGRGVYEKLFF.

The gene calls are TRBV13 and TRBJ2-7, with TRBD2 as a possible D gene (5 bases). V was clipped by 0 bases and J by 7 bases, with 10 bases between them. Germline assignment: CDR1 PRHDT and CDR2 FYEKMQ (reference sequence). This CDR3 has 13 residues. In nucleotides, the CDR3 is TGTGCCAGCAGCTTAGGCCGGACGGGGGAGCAGTACTTC. Translation gives CASSLGRTGEQYF.

The chain carries TRBV4-1 and TRBJ2-2; no definite D call. The CDR3 consists of 12 residues. Germline V gene data show CDR1 as MGHRA and CDR2 as YSYEKL. V lost 1 base and J lost 7, with 4 bases in between. The CDR3, as DNA: TGCGCCAGCAGCCAAGGGGTCGGGGAGCTGTTTTTT. It translates to CASSQGVGELFF.

The J gene is TRBJ2-3, the V gene TRBV5-1, with D unresolved. The CDR3 runs 14 residues. The germline gives CDR1 SGHRS, CDR2 YFSETQ. V dropped 3 bases and J dropped 1 base, with 9 bases sitting between them. CDR3 DNA: TGCGCCAGCAGCTCTACTTTCCGCACAGATACGCAGTATTTT. Translating it yields CASSSTFRTDTQYF.

The chain employs TRBV6-5 and TRBJ1-2, with D tentatively TRBD1 (6 bases). CDR3 size: 13 residues. In germline, CDR1 is MNHEY, CDR2 SVGAGI. Trimming removed 6 bases from V and 5 bases from J, with 13 bases in between. In nucleotides, the CDR3 is TGTGCCAGCAGACTAGGACAGCAGTATGGCTACACCTTC. Its translation is CASRLGQQYGYTF.

The J gene is TRBJ1-2, the V gene TRBV13; the D is unclear. Germline CDR1 is PRHDT and CDR2 is FYEKMQ (reference sequence). Trimming left V 0 bases short and J 2 bases short, with 13 bases between. The length of the CDR3 is 16 residues. The CDR3 region is CASSLGGWSVNYGYTF. The DNA for the CDR3 is TGTGCCAGCAGCTTAGGCGGCTGGTCAGTCAACTATGGCTACACCTTC.

The chain couples TRBV6-1 to TRBJ1-5; D may be TRBD1 (5 bases). Trimming shortened V by 4 bases and J by 2 bases, and 12 bases separated the two germline ends. Per the germline V gene, CDR1 is MNHNS and CDR2 is SASEGT. CDR3 length equals 15 residues. The CDR3 protein is CASSAGTGRNQPQHF. CDR3 DNA: TGTGCCAGCAGTGCCGGGACGGGACGCAATCAGCCCCAGCATTTT.

The CDR3 region is CASSLRGPSGTGELFF. The DNA of the CDR3 is TGTGCCAGCAGCTTACGGGGACCCTCGGGCACCGGGGAGCTGTTTTTT. The chain carries TRBV13 and TRBJ2-2; D is tentatively TRBD1 or TRBD2 (5 bases each). Trimming shortened V by 2 bases and J by 4 bases, and 14 bases separated the two germline ends. Per the germline V gene, CDR1 is PRHDT and CDR2 is FYEKMQ (reference sequence). The CDR3 is made up of 16 amino acids.

The V gene is TRBV6-6, the J gene TRBJ1-5; no clear D. This CDR3 region has 13 residues. Germline V gene sequence: CDR1 MNHNY, CDR2 SVGAGI (reference sequence). Between the trimmed V and J ends, which lost 2 bases and 7 bases, there was a span of 9 bases. Written as DNA, the CDR3 is TGTGCCAGCAGTTACCCGCAGGACCAGCCCCAGCATTTT. Its protein is CASSYPQDQPQHF.

This chain's CDR3 is CSVIQGNGNQPQHF. CDR3 DNA: TGCAGCGTAATACAGGGTAACGGCAATCAGCCCCAGCATTTT. The V and J genes are TRBV29-1 and TRBJ1-5; D might be TRBD1 (6 bases). Trimming took off 6 bases at V and 2 bases at J, with 14 bases between the two ends. The CDR3 has 14 residues. The germline CDR1 and CDR2 sequences are SQVTM and ANQGSEA. The full variable domain, its missing parts supplied by reference TRBV29-1 and TRBJ1-5, is SAVISQKPSRDICQRGTSLTIQCQVDSQVTMMFWYRQQPGQSLTLIATANQGSEATYESGFVIDKFPISRPNLTFSTLTVSNMSPEDSSIYLCSVIQGNGNQPQHFGDGTRLSIL.

This rearrangement joins TRBV11-2 to TRBJ2-7; 7 bases map to TRBD2. Germline CDR1 SGHAT, CDR2 FQNNGV. The junction had 9 bases not matched to a gene; V was cut back by 0 bases and J by 4 bases. The CDR3 is 16 amino acids. Here the CDR3 DNA reads TGTGCCAGCAGCTTAGATGGCGGGAGCAGGGAGTACGAGCAGTACTTC. Translation gives CASSLDGGSREYEQYF.

This chain joins TRBV6-5 and TRBJ1-1; D is unresolved. This CDR3 is built from 12 residues. The germline V and J ends were trimmed by 0 bases and 4 bases, with 3 bases remaining between them. The germline V gene encodes CDR1 MNHEY and CDR2 SVGAGI. CDR3 nucleotide sequence: TGTGCCAGCAGTTACTCGTTCACTGAAGCTTTCTTT. It codes for CASSYSFTEAFF.

The V call is TRBV7-9, the J call TRBJ2-7; TRBD1 aligns across 9 bases. The CDR3 has 15 amino acids. CDR1 and CDR2 from the germline V gene are SEHNR and FQNEAQ (reference sequence). V trimming: 5 bases; J trimming: 0 bases; junction bases outside the gene matches: 5. CDR3 in DNA: TGTGCCAGCAGCCCCCTGGGACAGGGCTCCTACGAGCAGTACTTC. Protein product: CASSPLGQGSYEQYF.

This chain uses TRBV5-4 with TRBJ2-7, with TRBD2 matching over 14 bases. Germline-derived CDR1 and CDR2 are SGHNT and YYREEE (reference sequence). The J segment lost 4 bases and the V segment lost 0 bases, leaving 6 bases of the junction unmatched. The CDR3 sequence is 17 residues long. CDR3 nucleotide sequence: TGTGCCAGCAGCTTGGGCGGGACTAGCGGGAGAGGGTACGAGCAGTACTTC. It is translated as CASSLGGTSGRGYEQYF.

V gene TRBV5-5 combines with J gene TRBJ2-7; TRBD2 agrees at 9 bases. Germline V lookup: CDR1 SGHKS, CDR2 YYEKEE (reference sequence). V shed 4 bases and J 4 bases; nucleotides not matched to a gene: 12. The CDR3 has 16 residues. CDR3: CASSAGLAARQYEQYF. CDR3 bases: TGTGCCAGCAGCGCGGGACTAGCAGCAAGGCAGTACGAGCAGTACTTC.

The chain is built from TRBV6-5 and TRBJ1-2; D might be TRBD1 (6 bases). The V end was cut by 6 bases, the J end by 5 bases, with 16 bases between. Germline CDR1 and CDR2: MNHEY and SVGAGI. This CDR3 comprises 14 residues. CDR3 nucleotide sequence: TGTGCCAGCAGCCCGGGACAATTAACTTATGGCTACACCTTC. Its protein is CASSPGQLTYGYTF.